A single sample is the source of the 22 T cell receptor beta chains below, sequenced in a study of T cell responses to AZD1222 COVID-19 vaccine. Clones were read by immunoSEQ multiplex PCR, and TCRdb kept only the in-frame ones, dropping some. The sample holds 100,000 to 150,000 clones, approximately 88% seen once. The sample here was peripheral blood, taken on day 0 of AZD1222 vaccination. These receptors were collected from an adult in good health.

The chain employs TRBV19 and TRBJ1-5; no reliable D call. In germline, CDR1 is LNHDA, CDR2 SQIVND (reference sequence). The CDR3 is made up of 14 amino acids. V lost 3 bases to trimming and J lost 4 bases, with 10 bases between them. The CDR3 coding sequence is TGTGCCAGTAGTATGCTTGAAGGGAATCAGCCCCAGCATTTT. Translation: CASSMLEGNQPQHF.

The V gene is TRBV19, the J gene TRBJ2-3; 7 positions match TRBD2. J was trimmed by 5 bases and V by 4 bases; bases with no gene match: 15. The CDR3 has 17 amino acids. The V gene's germline CDR1 is LNHDA and CDR2 SQIVND (reference sequence). CDR3 loop: CASSRRQRGGFVDTQYF. As DNA, the CDR3 is TGTGCCAGTAGTAGAAGACAGCGGGGAGGTTTTGTAGATACGCAGTATTTT.

CDR3 DNA: TGTGCCAGCAGCCGTCCCGTGGACCCTTTTCTCACAGATACGCAGTATTTT. This encodes CASSRPVDPFLTDTQYF. The chain carries TRBV5-6 and TRBJ2-3; D not certain. Trimming cost V 4 bases and J 2 bases, with 20 bases left between them. CDR1 is SGHDT, CDR2 YYEEEE, per germline. The CDR3 length is 17 residues.

This sequence joins TRBV7-9 and TRBJ1-4; the D is unclear. Germline V gene sequence: CDR1 SEHNR, CDR2 FQNEAQ (reference sequence). The CDR3 runs to 12 residues. Trimming took 4 bases from V and 8 from J, leaving 8 bases between them. The DNA for the CDR3 is TGTGCCAGCAGCTCCGGGAGGGAAAAACTGTTTTTT. This sequence encodes CASSSGREKLFF. Complete variable domain (other parts from reference TRBV7-9 and TRBJ1-4): DTGVSQNPRHKITKRGQNVTFRCDPISEHNRLYWYRQTLGQGPEFLTYFQNEAQLEKSRLLSDRFSAERPKGSFSTLEIQRTEQGDSAMYLCASSSGREKLFFGSGTQLSVL.

The chain recombines TRBV5-6 with TRBJ1-1; possibly TRBD1 for D (5 bases). CDR1 is SGHDT and CDR2 is YYEEEE in the germline V gene. The V and J ends lost 4 bases and 1 base respectively, with 11 bases between them. The CDR3 contains 14 residues. CDR3 in DNA: TGTGCCAGCAGCCGGACAAGGGGGAACACTGAAGCTTTCTTT. Translating it yields CASSRTRGNTEAFF.

This clone was observed once. V is TRBV6-5 and J is TRBJ2-5; 10 bases line up with TRBD1. CDR3 length: 14 residues. V lost 7 bases, J lost 2 bases, and 4 bases stayed unmatched. Germline loops: CDR1 MNHEY, CDR2 SVGAGI. The CDR3 here is CASTSGQGQETQYF. CDR3 nucleotides: TGTGCCAGCACCTCGGGACAGGGGCAAGAGACCCAGTACTTC.

The rearrangement uses TRBV18 and TRBJ2-7; D is perhaps TRBD1 or TRBD2 (7 bases each). Germline CDR1 KGHSH, CDR2 LQKENI. V lost 2 bases and J 2 bases, leaving 13 bases between the germline ends. This CDR3 spans 15 amino acids. The CDR3 region is CASSPGGDSTYEQYF. CDR3 nucleotides: TGTGCCAGCTCACCAGGGGGGGACAGCACCTACGAGCAGTACTTC.

The CDR3, as DNA: TGTGCCAGCAGCTTAGAGGGACAGACCAACACCGGGGAGCTGTTTTTT. Amino acid sequence: CASSLEGQTNTGELFF. This chain links TRBV7-3 with TRBJ2-2; 7 bases line up with TRBD1. J lost 2 bases, V lost 2 bases, and 5 bases had no gene match. Germline V lookup: CDR1 SGHTA, CDR2 FQGTGA. The CDR3 loop spans 16 amino acids.

The CDR3 DNA reads TGTGCCAGCAGCTTAGATATAGGGGGGGGCGCCTACGAGCAGTACTTC. Translation gives CASSLDIGGGAYEQYF. The chain carries TRBV11-2 and TRBJ2-7; perhaps TRBD2 as D (7 bases). V was shortened by 0 bases and J by 2 bases, with 14 bases between the two germline ends. The CDR3 length is 16 residues. In germline, CDR1 is SGHAT, CDR2 FQNNGV.

The CDR3 coding sequence is TGTGCCAGCAGCTTAGTGCTGGGGGCATTTTCCGGGGAGCTGTTTTTT. This encodes CASSLVLGAFSGELFF. The chain is built from TRBV7-2 and TRBJ2-2, with D perhaps matching TRBD1 (6 bases). Germline V gene data show CDR1 as SGHTA and CDR2 as FQGNSA. The CDR3 is made up of 16 amino acids. The V and J ends lost 1 base and 6 bases respectively, with 15 bases between them.

A few counts support this clone. This rearrangement joins TRBV6-1 to TRBJ1-4; 7 nucleotides line up with TRBD1. The CDR3 is made up of 14 amino acids. Losses at the gene ends were 2 bases for V and 6 bases for J; bases not matched to a gene: 3. Germline V gives CDR1 MNHNS, CDR2 SASEGT. The CDR3 protein is CASSEQQGDEKLFF. CDR3 nucleotides: TGTGCCAGCAGTGAACAGCAGGGGGATGAAAAACTGTTTTTT.

The chain employs TRBV7-2 and TRBJ1-5; D is ambiguous. Germline V gene lookup returns CDR1 SGHTA and CDR2 FQGNSA. This CDR3 is built from 12 residues. V was pared by 5 bases and J by 4 bases, with 6 bases between. The CDR3 here is CASSPYNQPQHF. The CDR3 DNA reads as TGTGCCAGCAGCCCCTATAATCAGCCCCAGCATTTT. The variable domain in full, completed from reference TRBV7-2 and TRBJ1-5, reads GAGVSQSPSNKVTEKGKDVELRCDPISGHTALYWYRQSLGQGLEFLIYFQGNSAPDKSGLPSDRFSAERTGGSVSTLTIQRTQQEDSAVYLCASSPYNQPQHFGDGTRLSIL.

The rearrangement joins TRBV7-9 to TRBJ2-3, with TRBD1 matching over 9 bases. Germline CDR1 SEHNR, CDR2 FQNEAQ (reference sequence). J lost 6 bases, V lost 5 bases, and 12 bases had no gene match. The CDR3 has 16 residues. This CDR3 reads CASSKQITGGGDTQYF. CDR3 sequence (DNA): TGTGCCAGCAGCAAACAAATTACAGGGGGCGGCGATACGCAGTATTTT.

The chain uses TRBV5-1 and TRBJ2-2; no reliable D call. The CDR3 sequence is 14 residues long. Germline-derived CDR1 and CDR2 are SGHRS and YFSETQ. V was pared by 0 bases and J by 0 bases, with 3 bases between. This chain's CDR3 is CASSLETNTGELFF. CDR3 coding DNA: TGCGCCAGCAGCTTGGAGACGAACACCGGGGAGCTGTTTTTT. The whole variable domain, filled in from reference TRBV5-1 and TRBJ2-2, reads KAGVTQTPRYLIKTRGQQVTLSCSPISGHRSVSWYQQTPGQGLQFLFEYFSETQRNKGNFPGRFSGRQFSNSRSEMNVSTLELGDSALYLCASSLETNTGELFFGEGSRLTVL.

The CDR3 nucleotides are TGTGCCAGTAGTGGGCCGGGGACCTACCAAGAGACCCAGTACTTC. Its translation is CASSGPGTYQETQYF. The J gene is TRBJ2-5, the V gene TRBV19; D tentatively fits TRBD1 or TRBD2 (5 bases each). Germline CDR1 and CDR2: LNHDA and SQIVND (reference sequence). V lost 5 bases and J 0 bases, leaving 13 bases between the germline ends. The CDR3 loop spans 15 amino acids.

About this clone itself: At one end, the junction sequence differs from germline, possibly due to a read error. This chain uses TRBV6-2 or TRBV6-3 with TRBJ2-5; 7 bases line up with TRBD1. Germline V gives CDR1 MNHEY, CDR2 SVGEGT. CDR3 length: 13 residues. The CDR3 reads CASSYSGQLAQYF. The DNA of the CDR3 is TGTGCCAGCAGCTACTCGGGACAGCTTGCCCAGTACTTC.

CDR3 sequence (DNA): TGTGCCAGCAGCTTGGGGGACAGACTGAACACTGAAGCTTTCTTT. It codes for CASSLGDRLNTEAFF. This chain joins TRBV5-5 and TRBJ1-1, with 7 bases identical to TRBD1. V lost 0 bases and J lost 0; bases outside the gene matches: 2. The CDR3 consists of 15 residues. Germline CDR1 SGHKS, CDR2 YYEKEE (reference sequence).

The genes are TRBV27 and TRBJ1-5, with TRBD1 as a possible D gene (6 bases). This CDR3 has 14 residues. Germline CDR1 MNHEY, CDR2 SMNVEV (reference sequence). The V end lost 8 bases, the J end lost 6 bases, and 17 bases lay between the germline ends. CDR3 nucleotides: TGTGCCAGCCCCCGGGGGGCGCCAGGTCAGCCCCAGCATTTT. It yields the protein CASPRGAPGQPQHF.

CDR3 residues: CASSALAGVYNEQFF. CDR3 sequence (DNA): TGTGCCAGCAGCGCACTAGCGGGGGTCTACAATGAGCAGTTCTTC. V usage is TRBV2 and J usage is TRBJ2-1; TRBD2 matches at 11 bases. CDR3 size: 15 residues. Germline CDR1 reads SNHLY; CDR2 reads FYNNEI. V shed 6 bases and J 3 bases; nucleotides not matched to a gene: 4.

The chain combines TRBV27 with TRBJ2-7, with D perhaps TRBD1 or TRBD2 (5 bases each). The CDR3 loop spans 13 amino acids. Germline V gene data show CDR1 as MNHEY and CDR2 as SMNVEV (reference sequence). V was trimmed by 7 bases and J by 1 base, leaving 11 bases between them. Here the CDR3 DNA reads TGTGCCAGCAAAAGGGACGGATCCTACGAGCAGTACTTC. Its protein is CASKRDGSYEQYF.

V is TRBV6-5 and J is TRBJ1-5; 7 nucleotides line up with TRBD1. This CDR3 has 14 amino acids. Germline V lookup: CDR1 MNHEY, CDR2 SVGAGI. J lost 9 bases, V lost 5 bases, and 10 bases had no gene match. CDR3 region: CASSTQGGQLPQHF. Here the CDR3 DNA reads TGTGCCAGCAGTACCCAAGGGGGACAGTTGCCCCAGCATTTT.

The V and J genes are TRBV6-5 and TRBJ1-5, with D hard to call. The CDR3 loop spans 14 amino acids. CDR1 is MNHEY, CDR2 SVGAGI, per germline. Trimming cost V 11 bases and J 2 bases, with 16 bases left between them. CDR3 protein: CAGSWGIGNQPQHF. CDR3 in DNA: TGTGCCGGGTCTTGGGGTATAGGCAATCAGCCCCAGCATTTT.